Listed below are T cell receptor beta chains from one sample, sequenced in a study of metastatic and nonmetastatic thyroid tumors. TCRdb re-processed the PCR reads through MiXCR. Of tens of thousands of clones in the sample, roughly 4% are singletons; the top ten hold around 24%. Sample: blood. The receptors come from a female donor with papillary thyroid cancer or a benign thyroid nodule (not recorded which). Some clones in this sample may be carry-over from other donors' samples. CDR3s include the opening cysteine and the closing phenylalanine or tryptophan. Fields, in order: V gene, J gene, CDR3 length, CDR3 protein.

V: TRBV28
J: TRBJ2-1
length: 15
CDR3: CASSLTTGGPNEQFF

V: TRBV28
J: TRBJ1-2
length: 13
CDR3: CASSLGQNYGYTF

V: TRBV3-1
J: TRBJ2-3
length: 17
CDR3: CASSHDRSGASSDTQYF

V: TRBV7-9
J: TRBJ2-3
length: 18
CDR3: CASSLTSGRPTSTDTQYF

V: TRBV6-1
J: TRBJ1-1
length: 16
CDR3: CASRPRQGGINTEAFF

V: TRBV7-3
J: TRBJ2-5
length: 14
CDR3: CASSLAGTGETQYF

V: TRBV7-3
J: TRBJ2-3
length: 15
CDR3: CASSPGTTSTDTQYF

V: TRBV6-4
J: TRBJ2-2
length: 15
CDR3: CASSGLSGNTWELFF

V: TRBV20-1
J: TRBJ2-1
length: 15
CDR3: CSALQGTSDWGEQFF

V: TRBV7-2
J: TRBJ1-5
length: 14
CDR3: CASSLVADSQPQHF